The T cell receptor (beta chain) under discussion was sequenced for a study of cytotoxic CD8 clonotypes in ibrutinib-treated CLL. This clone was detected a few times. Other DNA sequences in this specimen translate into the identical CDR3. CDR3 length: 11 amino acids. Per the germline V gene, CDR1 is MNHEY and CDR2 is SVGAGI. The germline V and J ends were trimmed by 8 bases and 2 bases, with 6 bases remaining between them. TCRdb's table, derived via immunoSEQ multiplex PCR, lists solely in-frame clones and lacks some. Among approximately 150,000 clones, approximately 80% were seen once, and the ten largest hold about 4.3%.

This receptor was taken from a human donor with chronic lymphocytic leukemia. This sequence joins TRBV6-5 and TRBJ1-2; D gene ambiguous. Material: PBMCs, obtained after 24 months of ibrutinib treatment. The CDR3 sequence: CASSGNYGYTF. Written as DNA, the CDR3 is TGTGCCAGCTCCGGAAACTATGGCTACACCTTC.